These 22 T cell receptor beta chains originate from one sample sequenced in a study of blood T cell repertoires in COVID-19. Produced via immunoSEQ multiplex PCR; TCRdb's table is partial and in-frame only. The sample holds 300,000 to 400,000 clones, 88% seen once. What was sequenced was PBMCs or T cells enriched from blood (not recorded which). All receptors derive from a woman under 30 who had recovered from COVID-19.

The chain uses TRBV11-1 and TRBJ2-5, with a possible D match to TRBD1 (6 bases). Trimming removed 6 bases at V and 2 bases at J, with 16 bases between. The CDR3 contains 15 residues. Per the germline V gene, CDR1 is SGHAT and CDR2 is FQDESV (reference sequence). The CDR3 nucleotides are TGTGCCAGCAGACGAGGACAGCCGATTCAAGAGACCCAGTACTTC. Translation gives CASRRGQPIQETQYF.

The V gene is TRBV10-3, the J gene TRBJ2-7, with D maybe TRBD1 (6 bases). The CDR3 has 11 residues. Germline values: CDR1 ENHRY, CDR2 SYGVKD. V shed 10 bases and J shed 5 bases, with 12 bases lying between them. Here the CDR3 reads CATLGGNEQYF. In DNA form, the CDR3 reads TGTGCCACATTAGGGGGAAACGAGCAGTACTTC.

The chain joins TRBV29-1 to TRBJ1-2, with D maybe TRBD1 (6 bases). CDR1 SQVTM and CDR2 ANQGSEA come from the germline V gene. The CDR3 has 12 residues. V was shortened by 4 bases and J by 4 bases, with 10 bases between the two germline ends. CDR3 in amino acids: CSVGTDSYGYTF. As DNA, the CDR3 is TGCAGCGTTGGGACAGACAGCTATGGCTACACCTTC.

The V and J genes are TRBV27 and TRBJ2-2; D perhaps matches TRBD1 (5 bases). V gave up 4 bases and J gave up 0 bases, with 9 bases separating them. Germline-derived CDR1 and CDR2 are MNHEY and SMNVEV (reference sequence). This CDR3 is 15 amino acids long. The CDR3 bases are TGTGCCAGCAGTTCGGACACGGCGAACACCGGGGAGCTGTTTTTT. It codes for CASSSDTANTGELFF.

The chain recombines TRBV7-8 with TRBJ2-1; 9 bases match TRBD1. The CDR3 runs to 18 residues. V lost 0 bases to trimming and J lost 0 bases; unmatched junction nucleotides: 6. Looked up from germline, CDR1 is SGHVS and CDR2 is FQNEAQ. The CDR3 DNA reads as TGTGCCAGCAGCTTAGCGGTCGGACAGGGGATCTCCTACAATGAGCAGTTCTTC. It specifies CASSLAVGQGISYNEQFF.

V usage is TRBV5-1 and J usage is TRBJ2-2; 7 bases are a match to TRBD1. The ends lost 4 bases at V and 1 base at J; junction bases unmatched: 4. Germline lookup yields CDR1 SGHRS and CDR2 YFSETQ. The CDR3 has 15 amino acids. This chain's CDR3 is CASSRRDRNTGELFF. The DNA of the CDR3 is TGCGCCAGCAGCCGCCGGGACAGGAACACCGGGGAGCTGTTTTTT. Complete variable domain (other parts from reference TRBV5-1 and TRBJ2-2): KAGVTQTPRYLIKTRGQQVTLSCSPISGHRSVSWYQQTPGQGLQFLFEYFSETQRNKGNFPGRFSGRQFSNSRSEMNVSTLELGDSALYLCASSRRDRNTGELFFGEGSRLTVL.

This clone was picked up a small number of times. The sample carries other DNA sequences with the same CDR3. The V gene is TRBV15, the J gene TRBJ1-2; possible D gene TRBD1, 5 bases. V was clipped by 0 bases and J by 6 bases, with 11 bases between them. CDR3 length: 14 residues. The germline V gene encodes CDR1 LNHNV and CDR2 YYDKDF (reference sequence). CDR3 DNA: TGTGCCACCAGCAGAGATCCGGGGGGTGATGGCTACACCTTC. Its translation: CATSRDPGGDGYTF.

This clone was observed once. This sequence joins TRBV18 and TRBJ1-3; perhaps TRBD1 as D (6 bases). In germline, CDR1 is KGHSH, CDR2 LQKENI. V was cut by 2 bases and J by 4 bases, with 15 bases left in between. CDR3 length: 16 amino acids. CDR3 loop: CASSPRTDVWGNTIYF. Written as DNA, the CDR3 is TGTGCCAGCTCACCAAGGACAGATGTTTGGGGAAACACCATATATTTT. Combining the CDR3 with reference TRBV18 and TRBJ1-3 gives the whole variable domain NAGVMQNPRHLVRRRGQEARLRCSPMKGHSHVYWYRQLPEEGLKFMVYLQKENIIDESGMPKERFSAEFPKEGPSILRIQQVVRGDSAAYFCASSPRTDVWGNTIYFGEGSWLTVV.

Only one count was recorded for this clone. V usage is TRBV4-1 and J usage is TRBJ1-2; 7 positions match TRBD1. J lost 4 bases, V lost 4 bases, and 6 bases had no gene match. The CDR3 spans 14 residues. In germline, CDR1 is MGHRA, CDR2 YSYEKL. Here the CDR3 DNA reads TGCGCCAGCAGCCGCACACGGGACAGCTATGGCTACACCTTC. It codes for CASSRTRDSYGYTF.

In its sample, this clone was seen a few times. DNA of the CDR3: TGTGCCAGCAGCTTACTAGCGGGGGGCGAGCAGTACTTC. It specifies CASSLLAGGEQYF. The V call is TRBV7-2, the J call TRBJ2-7; 11 nucleotides agree with TRBD2. V lost 2 bases to trimming and J lost 6 bases; unmatched junction nucleotides: 0. This CDR3 comprises 13 residues. Germline CDR1 is SGHTA and CDR2 is FQGNSA.

The J gene is TRBJ1-1, the V gene TRBV3-1 (or the pseudogene TRBV3-2); 7 bases line up with TRBD1. J gave up 13 bases and V 4 bases, and 9 bases lay outside the gene matches. CDR1 is LGHDT and CDR2 is YNNKEL in the germline V gene (reference sequence). The CDR3 runs to 12 residues. In DNA form, the CDR3 reads TGTGCCAGCAGCCCCACGACAGGGATGGTTTTCTTT. Translation gives CASSPTTGMVFF.

The rearrangement links TRBV2 to TRBJ2-5; 8 nucleotides align to TRBD1. The junction had 8 bases not matched to a gene; V was cut back by 4 bases and J by 1 base. CDR3 length: 16 amino acids. CDR1 and CDR2 from the germline V gene are SNHLY and FYNNEI. The CDR3 is CASSVQLRGPQETQYF. As DNA, the CDR3 is TGTGCCAGCAGTGTCCAGCTCAGGGGGCCCCAAGAGACCCAGTACTTC.

V gene TRBV9 combines with J gene TRBJ1-5; no clear D gene. From germline, CDR1 is SGDLS and CDR2 YYNGEE. V shed 4 bases and J shed 5 bases, with 4 bases lying between them. The CDR3 loop spans 11 amino acids. CDR3 sequence: CASSIDQPQHF. The DNA of the CDR3 is TGTGCCAGCAGCATCGATCAGCCCCAGCATTTT.

The chain links TRBV5-6 to TRBJ2-7; possible D gene TRBD1, 7 bases. Germline V gives CDR1 SGHDT, CDR2 YYEEEE. Trimming took off 4 bases at V and 5 bases at J, with 22 bases between the two ends. This CDR3 spans 16 amino acids. CDR3 in DNA: TGTGCCAGCAGCCGCCGTTACGGAGGGGGCTTCGACGAGCAGTACTTC. Translating it yields CASSRRYGGGFDEQYF.

The V gene is TRBV7-9, the J gene TRBJ2-7; D is perhaps TRBD1 (6 bases). The germline V gene encodes CDR1 SEHNR and CDR2 FQNEAQ (reference sequence). CDR3 size: 17 residues. Trimming left V 2 bases short and J 0 bases short, with 17 bases between. CDR3 DNA: TGTGCCAGCAGCTTAAGTGTACAGGGAATAATCTCCTACGAGCAGTACTTC. Amino acids: CASSLSVQGIISYEQYF.

This chain uses TRBV19 with TRBJ2-1, with D possibly matching TRBD2 (6 bases). V was shortened by 3 bases and J by 1 base, with 13 bases between the two germline ends. CDR3 length: 16 amino acids. CDR1 and CDR2 (germline): LNHDA, SQIVND (reference sequence). Here the CDR3 reads CASSIWGRSSYNEQFF. The CDR3 bases are TGTGCCAGTAGTATCTGGGGGAGGAGTTCCTACAATGAGCAGTTCTTC.

The CDR3 nucleotides are TGTGCCAGCAGCTTACTCGCGGGGGGGCGCCAAGATACGCAGTATTTT. This codes for CASSLLAGGRQDTQYF. The chain joins TRBV7-3 to TRBJ2-3; 9 nucleotides agree with TRBD2. The CDR3 runs to 16 residues. V lost 2 bases and J lost 5; bases outside the gene matches: 8. The germline gives CDR1 SGHTA, CDR2 FQGTGA.

This rearrangement joins TRBV19 to TRBJ1-5; possibly TRBD1 for D (5 bases). CDR1 and CDR2 (germline): LNHDA, SQIVND (reference sequence). V shed 8 bases and J shed 9 bases, with 20 bases lying between them. The CDR3 is 14 amino acids. Written as DNA, the CDR3 is TGTGCCAGTCGGGGGGAGGCAGCTAAGACGCCCCAGCATTTT. Translation: CASRGEAAKTPQHF.

J is TRBJ2-5 and V is TRBV4-2; tentative D call: TRBD2 (5 bases). Trimming cost V 2 bases and J 2 bases, with 9 bases left between them. CDR3 length equals 14 residues. Looked up from germline, CDR1 is LGHNA and CDR2 is YNFKEQ. The CDR3: CASSQSADQETQYF. CDR3 in DNA: TGTGCCAGCAGCCAATCAGCGGATCAAGAGACCCAGTACTTC.

This clone was detected only a few times. This sample includes further DNA sequences coding for the same CDR3. The rearrangement joins TRBV4-1 to TRBJ1-2; D call uncertain. In germline, CDR1 is MGHRA, CDR2 YSYEKL. V lost 2 bases and J 5 bases, leaving 9 bases between the germline ends. The CDR3 totals 13 residues. CDR3 loop: CASSQPGLYGYTF. The CDR3 coding sequence is TGCGCCAGCAGCCAACCTGGACTATATGGCTACACCTTC.

V gene TRBV14 combines with J gene TRBJ2-7; 7 bases are shared with TRBD2. The CDR3 loop spans 16 amino acids. Germline loops: CDR1 SGHDN, CDR2 FVKESK. V trimming: 5 bases; J trimming: 4 bases; junction bases outside the gene matches: 14. The CDR3 DNA reads TGTGCCAGCAGCGTTTCGGATCTCGGGGGGTTTTACGAGCAGTACTTC. Its translation: CASSVSDLGGFYEQYF. Complete variable domain (other parts from reference TRBV14 and TRBJ2-7): EAGVTQFPSHSVIEKGQTVTLRCDPISGHDNLYWYRRVMGKEIKFLLHFVKESKQDESGMPNNRFLAERTGGTYSTLKVQPAELEDSGVYFCASSVSDLGGFYEQYFGPGTRLTVT.

V usage is TRBV3-1 (or the pseudogene TRBV3-2) and J usage is TRBJ2-1, with 9 bases that match TRBD1. In germline, CDR1 is LGHDT, CDR2 YNNKEL (reference sequence). The J segment lost 3 bases and the V segment lost 4 bases, leaving 4 bases of the junction unmatched. This CDR3 is 15 amino acids long. The CDR3 loop reads CASSLWDRDYNEQFF. The CDR3 nucleotides are TGTGCCAGCAGCCTTTGGGACAGGGACTACAATGAGCAGTTCTTC.